What follows are 32 T cell receptor beta chains derived from one specimen sequenced in a study of lymphopenia after photon versus proton radiotherapy. Generated by immunoSEQ multiplex PCR, the TCRdb table keeps only in-frame clones and is missing some. The sample includes 50,000 or so clones, approximately 92% of them seen just once. The sample here was peripheral blood, taken from a patient treated with photon-based radiotherapy. Receptors originate from a woman in her 40s with cholangiocarcinoma.

The chain is built from TRBV4-2 and TRBJ2-7, with D possibly matching TRBD2 (5 bases). The germline V and J ends were trimmed by 0 bases and 2 bases, with 11 bases remaining between them. CDR3 size: 15 residues. CDR1 is LGHNA, CDR2 YNFKEQ, per germline. CDR3 bases: TGTGCCAGCAGCCAAGATCGGGGAGAAACCTACGAGCAGTACTTC. This gives the protein CASSQDRGETYEQYF.

The J gene is TRBJ2-7, the V gene TRBV19, with 11 positions matching TRBD2. Trimming took 3 bases from V and 0 from J; bases not matched to a gene: 7. The CDR3 sequence is 17 residues long. Germline lookup yields CDR1 LNHDA and CDR2 SQIVND (reference sequence). The CDR3 DNA is TGTGCCAGTAGTATTTTCGTGACTAGCGGGGCCTCCTACGAGCAGTACTTC. It is translated as CASSIFVTSGASYEQYF.

A few counts support this clone. The rearrangement links TRBV19 to TRBJ2-2; D not resolved. Germline values: CDR1 LNHDA, CDR2 SQIVND (reference sequence). The CDR3 is 14 residues long. V was pared by 6 bases and J by 1 base, with 9 bases between. CDR3 DNA sequence: TGTGCCAGTAGAGGGTGGGGGAACACCGGGGAGCTGTTTTTT. It translates to CASRGWGNTGELFF.

V is TRBV5-4 and J is TRBJ1-2; a possible D gene is TRBD1 (5 bases). This CDR3 has 16 amino acids. Germline V gene data show CDR1 as SGHNT and CDR2 as YYREEE (reference sequence). The germline V and J ends were trimmed by 1 base and 5 bases, with 18 bases remaining between them. DNA for the CDR3: TGTGCCAGCAGCTTGCCGGGCCGACACCCAGGGTATGGCTACACCTTC. Protein sequence: CASSLPGRHPGYGYTF.

The V and J genes are TRBV6-5 and TRBJ1-5; D remains unclear. Germline CDR1 MNHEY, CDR2 SVGAGI. The CDR3 is made up of 14 amino acids. Trimming stripped 2 bases from V and 4 bases from J, with 9 bases between. This CDR3 reads CASSYVGSNQPQHF. CDR3 nucleotide sequence: TGTGCCAGCAGTTACGTGGGTAGTAATCAGCCCCAGCATTTT.

J is TRBJ1-4 and V is TRBV2; D call uncertain. CDR1 and CDR2 from the germline V gene are SNHLY and FYNNEI. The CDR3 length is 15 residues. Trimming took 2 bases from V and 4 from J, leaving 11 bases between them. In nucleotides, the CDR3 is TGTGCCAGCAGTGAATCCGGTGACCGTAATGAAAAACTGTTTTTT. It specifies CASSESGDRNEKLFF.

The chain carries TRBV9 and TRBJ2-3, with 9 bases aligning to TRBD2. Per the germline V gene, CDR1 is SGDLS and CDR2 is YYNGEE. The CDR3 is 20 amino acids. Trimming took 4 bases from V and 0 from J; bases not matched to a gene: 18. The DNA of the CDR3 is TGTGCCAGCAGCCCGCAGGGGGTAGCCGGCGGGGGGGTTAGCACAGATACGCAGTATTTT. Amino acids: CASSPQGVAGGGVSTDTQYF.

V is TRBV6-5 and J is TRBJ1-3; perhaps TRBD1 as D (6 bases). The germline CDR1 and CDR2 sequences are MNHEY and SVGAGI. The germline V and J ends were trimmed by 2 bases and 0 bases, with 11 bases remaining between them. The CDR3 consists of 16 residues. The CDR3 nucleotides are TGTGCCAGCAGTTACGGGGGGGCCGTCTCTGGAAACACCATATATTTT. Protein product: CASSYGGAVSGNTIYF.

This sequence joins TRBV4-3 and TRBJ2-1, with TRBD2 identical over 11 bases. V gave up 3 bases and J gave up 7 bases; unmatched junction bases: 8. The germline V gene encodes CDR1 LGHNA and CDR2 YSLEER. CDR3 length: 16 residues. The CDR3 nucleotides are TGCGCCAGCAGCCAGGCCTTAGCGGGAGGGAGGAATGAGCAGTTCTTC. Translated, it gives CASSQALAGGRNEQFF.

The chain recombines TRBV7-9 with TRBJ2-1; 14 bases match TRBD2. Trimming at V came to 4 bases and at J to 3 bases, leaving 5 bases not matched to a gene. From germline, CDR1 is SEHNR and CDR2 FQNEAQ (reference sequence). This CDR3 region has 17 residues. For the CDR3, the DNA is TGTGCCAGCAGCTACAAAGGGACTAGCGGGAGCTACAATGAGCAGTTCTTC. Translating gives CASSYKGTSGSYNEQFF.

The genes are TRBV28 and TRBJ2-1; 12 nucleotides align to TRBD2. After removal of 2 bases from V and 5 bases from J, the junction contained 4 bases not matched to a gene. This CDR3 has 16 amino acids. The germline V gene encodes CDR1 MDHEN and CDR2 SYDVKM. The CDR3 protein is CASSLQTSGRDNEQFF. The CDR3, as DNA: TGTGCCAGCAGTTTACAGACTAGCGGGAGAGACAATGAGCAGTTCTTC.

This clone was seen a handful of times. The chain links TRBV27 to TRBJ2-7; D perhaps matches TRBD1 (5 bases). The germline V and J ends were trimmed by 5 bases and 6 bases, with 17 bases remaining between them. This CDR3 comprises 14 residues. In germline, CDR1 is MNHEY, CDR2 SMNVEV (reference sequence). For the CDR3, the DNA is TGTGCCAGCAGTCCCCGACAGAGGCGATCCGAGCAGTACTTC. Translating it yields CASSPRQRRSEQYF.

The gene calls are TRBV7-9 and TRBJ1-2; D not certain. CDR3 length: 15 residues. The V and J ends lost 5 bases and 7 bases respectively, with 20 bases between them. Germline V gene lookup returns CDR1 SEHNR and CDR2 FQNEAQ (reference sequence). The CDR3 loop is CASSRRRRGSGGYTF. The CDR3 coding sequence is TGTGCCAGCAGCAGAAGACGTCGGGGATCTGGTGGCTACACCTTC.

V usage is TRBV19 and J usage is TRBJ2-7; tentative D call: TRBD2 (6 bases). Trimming took 3 bases from V and 2 from J, leaving 11 bases between them. The germline gives CDR1 LNHDA, CDR2 SQIVND (reference sequence). This CDR3 region has 14 residues. The chain's CDR3 is CASSIGGDPYEQYF. The CDR3 nucleotides read TGTGCCAGTAGTATTGGAGGGGATCCCTACGAGCAGTACTTC.

The CDR3 region is CASSSGTDNQPQHF. DNA for the CDR3: TGTGCCAGCAGCTCCGGGACGGACAATCAGCCCCAGCATTTT. The chain employs TRBV11-2 and TRBJ1-5; TRBD1 might be the D (5 bases). The CDR3 spans 14 residues. V lost 4 bases to trimming and J lost 3 bases, with 10 bases between them. The germline V gene has CDR1 SGHAT and CDR2 FQNNGV.

The rearrangement joins TRBV6-6 to TRBJ1-1, with D unclear. The V end lost 7 bases, the J end lost 3 bases, and 18 bases lay between the germline ends. From germline, CDR1 is MNHNY and CDR2 SVGAGI (reference sequence). CDR3 size: 15 residues. The CDR3 DNA is TGTGCCAGCACCCTCAATCCAGGAAGGGACACTGAAGCTTTCTTT. Translating it yields CASTLNPGRDTEAFF.

V and J are TRBV2 and TRBJ2-5; 7 nucleotides line up with TRBD1. The length of the CDR3 is 11 residues. The ends lost 6 bases at V and 5 bases at J; junction bases unmatched: 0. Germline lookup yields CDR1 SNHLY and CDR2 FYNNEI. In DNA form, the CDR3 reads TGTGCCAGCAGGACAGGGGAGACCCAGTACTTC. As protein: CASRTGETQYF.

The chain recombines TRBV28 with TRBJ2-4, with D maybe TRBD1 (6 bases). Trimming stripped 2 bases from V and 9 bases from J, with 11 bases between. This CDR3 has 13 amino acids. CDR1 is MDHEN and CDR2 is SYDVKM in the germline V gene. The CDR3 here is CASSLTGSGIQYF. The CDR3 nucleotides read TGTGCCAGCAGTTTAACAGGGAGTGGCATTCAGTACTTC.

The V call is TRBV9, the J call TRBJ2-1; D possibly corresponds to TRBD2 (6 bases). CDR3 size: 18 residues. V lost 4 bases, J lost 9 bases, and 29 bases lay in between. The germline V gene encodes CDR1 SGDLS and CDR2 YYNGEE. In DNA form, the CDR3 reads TGTGCCAGCAGCCCCCACCCCAAGGCGGGGATTAAATTCGGTGAGCAGTTCTTC. This translates into CASSPHPKAGIKFGEQFF.

The J gene is TRBJ1-1, the V gene TRBV10-3; 8 nucleotides agree with TRBD1. The CDR3 covers 12 residues. Losses at the gene ends were 5 bases for V and 4 bases for J; bases not matched to a gene: 0. CDR1 and CDR2 from the germline V gene are ENHRY and SYGVKD. The CDR3 spells CAISTGGTEAFF. As DNA, the CDR3 is TGTGCCATCAGTACAGGGGGCACTGAAGCTTTCTTT.

V usage is TRBV27 and J usage is TRBJ1-5; TRBD1 is a possible D gene (5 bases). The germline V gene has CDR1 MNHEY and CDR2 SMNVEV (reference sequence). The CDR3 consists of 15 residues. V lost 2 bases, J lost 1 base, and 9 bases lay in between. The CDR3 region is CASSLVRESNQPQHF. The CDR3 DNA reads TGTGCCAGCAGTTTAGTCAGGGAGAGCAATCAGCCCCAGCATTTT.

The J gene is TRBJ1-2, the V gene TRBV30, with D maybe TRBD1 (6 bases). CDR1 is GTSNPN, CDR2 SVGIG, per germline (reference sequence). Trimming stripped 4 bases from V and 6 bases from J, with 12 bases between. This CDR3 is built from 12 residues. CDR3 region: CAWMLQGHGYTF. DNA of the CDR3: TGTGCCTGGATGTTACAGGGTCATGGCTACACCTTC.

On this clone: A read error may produce the germline difference seen at one junction end. The chain joins TRBV7-2 to TRBJ1-5, with TRBD1 matching over 7 bases. The CDR3 covers 15 residues. Looked up from germline, CDR1 is SGHTA and CDR2 is FQGNSA. CDR3 coding DNA: TGTGTCAGCAGCATTCAGGGGGATAGCAATCAGCCCCAGCATTTT. Translating gives CVSSIQGDSNQPQHF. Full variable domain (missing parts from reference TRBV7-2 and TRBJ1-5): GAGVSQSPSNKVTEKGKDVELRCDPISGHTALYWYRQSLGQGLEFLIYFQGNSAPDKSGLPSDRFSAERTGGSVSTLTIQRTQQEDSAVYLCVSSIQGDSNQPQHFGDGTRLSIL.

The chain combines TRBV19 with TRBJ2-7, with 8 bases matching TRBD1. The junction had 6 bases not matched to a gene; V was cut back by 8 bases and J by 0 bases. CDR1 and CDR2 (germline): LNHDA, SQIVND (reference sequence). The CDR3 runs 14 residues. CDR3 in DNA: TGTGCCAGTCAGCCTGGACAGGGCTCCTACGAGCAGTACTTC. It encodes CASQPGQGSYEQYF.

This chain links TRBV30 with TRBJ1-5; D might be TRBD1 (6 bases). The CDR3 consists of 15 residues. Per germline, CDR1 GTSNPN and CDR2 SVGIG (reference sequence). V lost 2 bases and J lost 6, with 17 bases in between. Here the CDR3 reads CAWSPRQGKAQPQHF. CDR3 bases: TGTGCCTGGAGTCCCCGGCAGGGGAAGGCTCAGCCCCAGCATTTT.

The gene calls are TRBV30 and TRBJ1-4; D is uncertain. There are 12 residues in the CDR3. V was shortened by 2 bases and J by 6 bases, with 7 bases between the two germline ends. CDR1 GTSNPN and CDR2 SVGIG come from the germline V gene (reference sequence). This chain's CDR3 is CAWSFTHEKLFF. The CDR3 DNA follows: TGTGCCTGGAGTTTTACTCATGAAAAACTGTTTTTT.

The rearrangement links TRBV5-6 to TRBJ2-7, with D maybe TRBD1 (6 bases). V was cut by 4 bases and J by 8 bases, with 16 bases left in between. The CDR3 has 13 residues. Germline CDR1 reads SGHDT; CDR2 reads YYEEEE. The CDR3, as DNA: TGTGCCAGCAGCCTTGGGACATTCTTCCAGCAGTACTTC. Its translation is CASSLGTFFQQYF.

This clone appeared once. The V gene is TRBV28, the J gene TRBJ1-1, with 9 bases that match TRBD1. The ends lost 6 bases at V and 7 bases at J; junction bases unmatched: 12. Germline CDR1 MDHEN, CDR2 SYDVKM. The CDR3 has 15 residues. CDR3 nucleotides: TGTGCCAGCAGCGTTACAGGGGGCCTGGGGGGTGAAGCTTTCTTT. Translating it yields CASSVTGGLGGEAFF.

The CDR3 coding sequence is TGTGCCAGCAGCGCGGACGCTAGCGGTGGGGATACGCAGTATTTT. Translating gives CASSADASGGDTQYF. The J gene is TRBJ2-3, the V gene TRBV9; 7 bases line up with TRBD2. The CDR3 is 15 amino acids. CDR1 is SGDLS and CDR2 is YYNGEE in the germline V gene. Germline trimming cut 3 bases from V and 6 bases from J; bases unmatched to any gene: 10.

The chain recombines TRBV5-1 with TRBJ1-2; D uncertain. This CDR3 spans 15 amino acids. V lost 0 bases and J lost 7, with 16 bases in between. Germline loops: CDR1 SGHRS, CDR2 YFSETQ. The CDR3 loop reads CASSLVLSGLGGYTF. The CDR3 nucleotides are TGCGCCAGCAGCTTGGTCCTGTCCGGGCTAGGTGGCTACACCTTC.

The genes are TRBV4-1 and TRBJ2-5; D possibly corresponds to TRBD1 (5 bases). V was cut by 3 bases and J by 4 bases, with 12 bases left in between. This CDR3 spans 14 amino acids. Germline V CDR1 and CDR2: MGHRA, YSYEKL. CDR3 region: CASSQQGLLETQYF. In DNA, the CDR3 is TGCGCCAGCAGCCAGCAGGGTCTTCTAGAGACCCAGTACTTC.

This sequence joins TRBV18 and TRBJ2-5; D is uncertain. The CDR3 is 16 amino acids. Germline-derived CDR1 and CDR2 are KGHSH and LQKENI. V was cut by 2 bases and J by 1 base, with 14 bases left in between. As DNA, the CDR3 is TGTGCCAGCTCACCATCCGTGACCGGGCCCCAAGAGACCCAGTACTTC. Translating it yields CASSPSVTGPQETQYF.